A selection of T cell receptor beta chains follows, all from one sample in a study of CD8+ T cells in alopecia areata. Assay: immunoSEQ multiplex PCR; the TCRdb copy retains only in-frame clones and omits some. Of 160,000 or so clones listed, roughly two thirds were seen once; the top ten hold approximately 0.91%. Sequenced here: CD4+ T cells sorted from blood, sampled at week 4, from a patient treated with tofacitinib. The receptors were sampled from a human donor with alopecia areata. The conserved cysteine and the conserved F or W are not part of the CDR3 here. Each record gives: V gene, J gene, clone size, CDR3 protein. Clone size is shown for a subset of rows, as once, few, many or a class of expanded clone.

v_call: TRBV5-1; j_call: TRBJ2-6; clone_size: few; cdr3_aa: ASSLQGTGANVLT
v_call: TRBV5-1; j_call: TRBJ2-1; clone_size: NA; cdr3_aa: ASRRPSVGGVYNEQF
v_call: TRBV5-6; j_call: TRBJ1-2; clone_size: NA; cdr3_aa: ASSLTGQNYGYT
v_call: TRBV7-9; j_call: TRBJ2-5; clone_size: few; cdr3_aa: ASSRSEAGTQY
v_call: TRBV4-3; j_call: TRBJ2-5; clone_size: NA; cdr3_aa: ASSQEGGAGETQY
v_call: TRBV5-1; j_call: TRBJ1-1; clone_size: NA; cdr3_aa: ASSLQNLAAEAF
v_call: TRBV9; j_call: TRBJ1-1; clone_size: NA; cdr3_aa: ASSQYNDPGAF
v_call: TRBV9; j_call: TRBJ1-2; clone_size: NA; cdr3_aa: ASQGQGSNYGYT
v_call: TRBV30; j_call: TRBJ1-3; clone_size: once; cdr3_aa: AWSPGEASGNTIY
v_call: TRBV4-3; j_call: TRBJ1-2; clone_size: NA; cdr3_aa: ASSRREGNGYT
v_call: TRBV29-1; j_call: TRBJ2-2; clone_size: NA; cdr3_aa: SVVWHSRTGELF
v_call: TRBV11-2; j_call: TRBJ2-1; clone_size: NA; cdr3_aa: ASSLGGTGNEQF
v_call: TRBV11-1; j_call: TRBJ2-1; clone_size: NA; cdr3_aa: ASSLRSLAGLGYNEQF
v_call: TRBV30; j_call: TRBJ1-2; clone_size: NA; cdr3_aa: AWRRELDYGYT
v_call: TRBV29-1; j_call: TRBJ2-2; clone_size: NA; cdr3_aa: SGDRAGTGELF
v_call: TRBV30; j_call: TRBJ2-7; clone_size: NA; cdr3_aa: AWSVGLTSYEQY
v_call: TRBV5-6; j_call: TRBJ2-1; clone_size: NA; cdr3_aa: ASSLPQSYNEQF
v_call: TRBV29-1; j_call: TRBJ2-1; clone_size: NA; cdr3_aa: SVIQASSYNEQF
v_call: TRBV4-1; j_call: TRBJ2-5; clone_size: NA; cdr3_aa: ASSQDRAAGETQY
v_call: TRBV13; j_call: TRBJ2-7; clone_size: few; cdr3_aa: ASSFAGRTYEQY
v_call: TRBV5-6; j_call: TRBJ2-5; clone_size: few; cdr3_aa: ASSLGTPAGAQY
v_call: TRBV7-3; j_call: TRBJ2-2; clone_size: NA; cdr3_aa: ASSSDLLAGGLEYTGELF
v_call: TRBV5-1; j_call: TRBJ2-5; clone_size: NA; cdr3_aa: ASSSDTETQY
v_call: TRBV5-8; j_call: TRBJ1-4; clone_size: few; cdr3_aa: ASSFSRQGNEKLF
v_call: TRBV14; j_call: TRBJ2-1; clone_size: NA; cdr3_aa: ASSQIWGGKNNEQF
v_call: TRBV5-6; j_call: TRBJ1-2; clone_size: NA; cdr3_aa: ASSLGGVRFDGYT
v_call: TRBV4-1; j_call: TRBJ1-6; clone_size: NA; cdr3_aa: ASSQDIGRGPSPLH
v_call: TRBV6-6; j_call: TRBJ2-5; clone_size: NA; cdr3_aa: ASTITQGSKETQY
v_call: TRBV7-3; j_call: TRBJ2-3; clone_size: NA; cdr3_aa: ASSPGPRDTQY
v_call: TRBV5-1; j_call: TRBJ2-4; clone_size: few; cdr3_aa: ASSPGTSGAYY